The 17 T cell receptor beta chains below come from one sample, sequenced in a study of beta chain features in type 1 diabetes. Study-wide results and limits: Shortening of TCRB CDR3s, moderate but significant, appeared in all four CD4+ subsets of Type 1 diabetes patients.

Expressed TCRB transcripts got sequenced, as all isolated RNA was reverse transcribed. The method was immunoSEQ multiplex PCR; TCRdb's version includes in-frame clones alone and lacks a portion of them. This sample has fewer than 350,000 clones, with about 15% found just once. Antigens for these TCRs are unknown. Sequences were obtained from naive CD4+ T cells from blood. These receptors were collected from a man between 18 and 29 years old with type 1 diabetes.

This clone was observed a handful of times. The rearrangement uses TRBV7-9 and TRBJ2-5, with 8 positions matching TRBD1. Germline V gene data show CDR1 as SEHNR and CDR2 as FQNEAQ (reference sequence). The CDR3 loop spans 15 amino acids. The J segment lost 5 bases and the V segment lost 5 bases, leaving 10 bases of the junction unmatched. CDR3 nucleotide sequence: TGTGCCAGCAGCCGAGGACAGGGAATCGAGGAGACCCAGTACTTC. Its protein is CASSRGQGIEETQYF.

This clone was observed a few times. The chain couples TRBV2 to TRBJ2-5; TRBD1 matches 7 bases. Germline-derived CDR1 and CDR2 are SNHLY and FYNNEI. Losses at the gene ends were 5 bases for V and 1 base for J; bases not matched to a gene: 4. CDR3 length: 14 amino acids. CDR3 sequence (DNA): TGTGCCAGCAGTTTACAGGGGACCCAAGAGACCCAGTACTTC. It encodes CASSLQGTQETQYF.

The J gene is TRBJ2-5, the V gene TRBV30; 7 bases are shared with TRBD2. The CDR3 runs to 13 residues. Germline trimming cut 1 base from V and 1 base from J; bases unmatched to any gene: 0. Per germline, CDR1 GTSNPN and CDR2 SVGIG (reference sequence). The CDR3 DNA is TGTGCCTGGAGTGGGACTAGCCAAGAGACCCAGTACTTC. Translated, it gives CAWSGTSQETQYF.

The CDR3: CASEVSSYNEQFF. The DNA of the CDR3 is TGTGCCAGCGAAGTTAGCTCCTACAATGAGCAGTTCTTC. This chain joins TRBV2 and TRBJ2-1; D not certain. Germline V gene lookup returns CDR1 SNHLY and CDR2 FYNNEI. This CDR3 comprises 13 residues. Trimming removed 8 bases from V and 0 bases from J, with 8 bases in between.

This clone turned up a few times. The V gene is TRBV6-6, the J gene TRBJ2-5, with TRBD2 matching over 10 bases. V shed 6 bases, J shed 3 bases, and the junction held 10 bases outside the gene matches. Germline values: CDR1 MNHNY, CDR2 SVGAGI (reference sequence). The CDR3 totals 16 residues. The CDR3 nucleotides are TGTGCCAGCAGCCCTACGCGTACTAGCGGGGAAGAGACCCAGTACTTC. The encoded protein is CASSPTRTSGEETQYF.

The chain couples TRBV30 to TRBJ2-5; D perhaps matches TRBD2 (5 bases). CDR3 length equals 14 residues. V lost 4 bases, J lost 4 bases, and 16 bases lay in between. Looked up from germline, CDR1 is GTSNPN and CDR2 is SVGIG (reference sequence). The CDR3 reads CAWMATEGPETQYF. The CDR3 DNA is TGTGCCTGGATGGCGACTGAGGGCCCAGAGACCCAGTACTTC.

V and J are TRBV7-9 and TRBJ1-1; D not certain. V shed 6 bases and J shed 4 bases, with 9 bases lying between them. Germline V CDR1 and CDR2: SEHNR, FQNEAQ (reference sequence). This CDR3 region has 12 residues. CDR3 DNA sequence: TGTGCCAGCAGTTACACCCCCACTGAAGCTTTCTTT. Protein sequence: CASSYTPTEAFF.

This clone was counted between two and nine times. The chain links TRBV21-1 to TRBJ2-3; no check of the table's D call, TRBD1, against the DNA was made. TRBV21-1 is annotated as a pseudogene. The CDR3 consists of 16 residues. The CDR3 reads CASSNGHRANTDTQYF. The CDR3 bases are TGTGCCAGCAGCAATGGTCACAGGGCTAACACAGATACGCAGTATTTT.

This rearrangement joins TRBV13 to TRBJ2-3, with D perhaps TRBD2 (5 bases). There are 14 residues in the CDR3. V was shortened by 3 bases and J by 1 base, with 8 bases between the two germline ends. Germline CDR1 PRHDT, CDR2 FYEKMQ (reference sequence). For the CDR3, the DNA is TGTGCCAGCAGCTTCCGGCGGGGCACAGATACGCAGTATTTT. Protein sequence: CASSFRRGTDTQYF.

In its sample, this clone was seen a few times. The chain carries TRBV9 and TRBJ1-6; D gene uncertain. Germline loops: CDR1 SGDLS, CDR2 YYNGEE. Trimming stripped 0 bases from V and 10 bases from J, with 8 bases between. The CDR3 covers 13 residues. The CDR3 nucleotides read TGTGCCAGCAGCGTAGACTCGAGATCACCCCTCCACTTT. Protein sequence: CASSVDSRSPLHF.

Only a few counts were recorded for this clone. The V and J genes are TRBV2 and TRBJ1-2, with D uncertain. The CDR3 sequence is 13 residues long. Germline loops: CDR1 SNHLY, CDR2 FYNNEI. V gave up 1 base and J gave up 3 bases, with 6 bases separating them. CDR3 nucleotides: TGTGCCAGCAGTGAAGATCAGTACTATGGCTACACCTTC. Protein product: CASSEDQYYGYTF.

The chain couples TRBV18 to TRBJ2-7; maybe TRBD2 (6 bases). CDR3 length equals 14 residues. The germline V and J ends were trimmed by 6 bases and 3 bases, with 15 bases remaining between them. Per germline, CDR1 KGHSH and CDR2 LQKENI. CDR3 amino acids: CASSPGAGSYEQYF. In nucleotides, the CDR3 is TGTGCCAGCTCCCCGGGTGCGGGAAGCTACGAGCAGTACTTC.

The CDR3 loop reads CASLEDRSYEQYF. Written as DNA, the CDR3 is TGTGCCTCCCTCGAGGACAGGAGTTACGAGCAGTACTTC. The chain uses TRBV28 and TRBJ2-7; 7 nucleotides match TRBD1. V trimming: 11 bases; J trimming: 4 bases; junction bases outside the gene matches: 11. The CDR3 is made up of 13 amino acids. Germline CDR1 MDHEN, CDR2 SYDVKM.

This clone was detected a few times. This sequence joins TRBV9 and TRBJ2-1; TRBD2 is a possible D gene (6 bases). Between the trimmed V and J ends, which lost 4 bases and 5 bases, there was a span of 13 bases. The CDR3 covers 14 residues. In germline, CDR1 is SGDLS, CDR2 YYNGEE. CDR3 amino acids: CASSPQTRHNEQFF. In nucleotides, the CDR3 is TGTGCCAGCAGCCCCCAGACTAGGCACAATGAGCAGTTCTTC.

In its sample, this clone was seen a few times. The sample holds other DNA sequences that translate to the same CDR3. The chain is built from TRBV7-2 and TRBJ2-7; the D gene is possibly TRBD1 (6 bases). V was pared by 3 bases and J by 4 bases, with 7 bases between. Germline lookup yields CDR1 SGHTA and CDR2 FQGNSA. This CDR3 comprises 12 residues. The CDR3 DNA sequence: TGTGCCAGCAGCTTCCAGGGGTACGAGCAGTACTTC. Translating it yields CASSFQGYEQYF.

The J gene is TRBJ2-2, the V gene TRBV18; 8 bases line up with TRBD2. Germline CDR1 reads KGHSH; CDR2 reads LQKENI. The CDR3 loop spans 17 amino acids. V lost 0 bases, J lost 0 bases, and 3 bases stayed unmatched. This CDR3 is CASSPPAGGSNTGELFF. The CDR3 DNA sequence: TGTGCCAGCTCACCACCTGCGGGGGGATCGAACACCGGGGAGCTGTTTTTT.

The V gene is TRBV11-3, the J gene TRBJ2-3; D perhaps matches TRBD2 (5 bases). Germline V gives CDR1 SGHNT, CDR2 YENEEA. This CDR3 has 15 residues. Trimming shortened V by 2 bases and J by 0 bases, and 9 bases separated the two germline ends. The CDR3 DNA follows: TGTGCCAGCAGCTTATCGACTATTAGCACAGATACGCAGTATTTT. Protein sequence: CASSLSTISTDTQYF.